One sample yielded the 4 T cell receptor beta chains listed below, sequenced in a study of T-cell memory formation after mild COVID-19 (dated by TCRdb to the early 2020s). The receptor library was made with 5' RACE. The reads were generated on an Illumina NovaSeq 6000. In-frame beta chains were kept once TCRdb had trimmed the public reads at Q25 with fastp and called clones with MiXCR. Rows are combined by CDR3 protein, so each entry shows the most common genes and DNA. The sample table shows tens of thousands of distinct CDR3 sequences, and approximately 12% are seen once. Approximately 23% of the sample lies in the top ten. The sample taken for sequencing was PBMCs or a T cell subset sorted from them (not recorded which). Receptors originate from a young man who had mild COVID-19 (a few samples of this study predate the infection). The sample titles of this study are shuffled in the database, so cell type and time point are left out; the donor was told from shared clones.

This clonotype has ten or more counts. This chain uses TRBV5-1 with TRBJ2-1, with TRBD1 matching over 12 bases. CDR1 is SGHRS, CDR2 YFSETQ, per germline. Trimming cost V 4 bases and J 10 bases; bases outside gene matches: 12. The CDR3 has 16 residues. The CDR3 bases are TGCGCCAGCAGCCCCGGGTCGGGACAGGGGGCAAAGGAGCAGTTCTTC. Translating it yields CASSPGSGQGAKEQFF.

This clonotype was detected a few times. As DNA, the CDR3 is TGCAGCGGCAAAACTCCAGGCGGGGAGCTGTTTTTT. It is translated as CSGKTPGGELFF. This chain links TRBV29-1 with TRBJ2-2; unclear D gene. Trimming cost V 7 bases and J 7 bases, with 13 bases left between them. The CDR3 contains 12 residues. Germline V gives CDR1 SQVTM, CDR2 ANQGSEA.

The CDR3 protein is CASSEGGASDTQYF. The DNA of the CDR3 is TGCGCCAGCAGCGAGGGGGGGGCATCGGATACGCAGTATTTT. This sequence joins TRBV5-1 and TRBJ2-3, with D possibly being TRBD2 (7 bases). The V and J ends lost 4 bases and 6 bases respectively, with 15 bases between them. CDR3 length equals 14 residues. CDR1 and CDR2 (germline): SGHRS, YFSETQ.

This clonotype has only a few counts. The chain uses TRBV7-2 and TRBJ2-7; 12 nucleotides line up with TRBD2. The junction had 8 bases not matched to a gene; V was cut back by 5 bases and J by 3 bases. The CDR3 runs to 16 residues. The germline CDR1 and CDR2 sequences are SGHTA and FQGNSA. The CDR3 sequence: CASSPTGTSGRYEQYV. CDR3 sequence (DNA): TGTGCCAGCAGCCCTACTGGGACTAGCGGGCGCTACGAGCAGTACGTC.